The following is a TCR beta chain sequence with its context. Its cognate antigen is unknown. This entry belongs to a study of graft-versus-host responses after intestinal transplantation. Findings and limits, study-wide: Across patients carrying graft-donor T cell macrochimerism, allografts held high graft-versus-host to host-versus-graft clonal ratios.

TCRdb keeps only in-frame clones here, not all; method: immunoSEQ multiplex PCR. The sample shows roughly 90,000 clones, about 87% of them seen only once. Between the trimmed V and J ends, which lost 5 bases and 5 bases, there was a span of 5 bases. This CDR3 has 11 amino acids. The chain links TRBV23-1 to TRBJ2-3; perhaps TRBD2 as D (5 bases). TRBV23-1 is classed as an ORF, of uncertain function. Sequenced here: unstimulated CD4+ T cells sorted from spleen or lymph node cells, sampled before transplant. This clonotype was obtained from a human donor who was the organ donor for an intestinal transplant. The CDR3 DNA is TGCGCCAGCAGTGAGGGAGATACGCAGTATTTT. It specifies CASSEGDTQYF.